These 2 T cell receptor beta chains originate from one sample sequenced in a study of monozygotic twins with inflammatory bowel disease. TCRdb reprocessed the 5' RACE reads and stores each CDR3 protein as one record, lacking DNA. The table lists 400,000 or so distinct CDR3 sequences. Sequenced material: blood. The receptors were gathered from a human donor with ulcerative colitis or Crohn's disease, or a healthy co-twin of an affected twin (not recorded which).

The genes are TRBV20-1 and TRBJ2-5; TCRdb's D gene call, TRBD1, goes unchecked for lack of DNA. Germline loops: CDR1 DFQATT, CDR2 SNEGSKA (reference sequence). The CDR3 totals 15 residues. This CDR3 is CSARDPRADQETQYF.

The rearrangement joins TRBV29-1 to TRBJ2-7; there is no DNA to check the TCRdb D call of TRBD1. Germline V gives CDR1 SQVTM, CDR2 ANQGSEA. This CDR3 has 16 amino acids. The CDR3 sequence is CSAFLGTASLPYEQYF.